This T cell receptor (beta chain) is drawn from a study of cytomegalovirus exposure and HLA in healthy donors. It was with 60 Vbeta and 13 Jbeta primers that the PCR ran. In the source study's methods: In a later analysis, about 11 million of some 80 million unique beta chains occurred in at least two donors. Produced via immunoSEQ multiplex PCR; TCRdb's table is partial and in-frame only. V and J calls and clone size follow that table, whereas D and trimming were derived from the DNA. The sample records 150,000 to 200,000 clones, around 76% being singletons. Concerning this clone: As yet, its antigen is unknown.

Study-wide findings and caveats: In most subjects, TCR beta sequences reportedly gave accurate predictions of HLA-A and HLA-B alleles. Among the CMV-associated chains, a few were confirmed in vitro as specific for CMV antigens.

Looked up from germline, CDR1 is MGHRA and CDR2 is YSYEKL. V lost 4 bases and J lost 0, with 13 bases in between. The CDR3 length is 17 residues. This TCR came from a woman in her 30s in good health and CMV-seropositive. Sequenced sample: PBMCs. The chain links TRBV4-1 to TRBJ2-6, with a possible D match to TRBD1 (6 bases). CDR3 sequence: CASSLGTRASGANVLTF. The CDR3 DNA reads as TGCGCCAGCAGCCTAGGGACAAGGGCCTCTGGGGCCAACGTCCTGACTTTC.